The following is a T cell receptor (beta chain) sequence with its context. Its antigen is unknown. This sample was taken from a study of cytomegalovirus exposure and HLA in healthy donors. Study-wide results and caveats: It was reportedly the case that the classifier diagnosed cytomegalovirus status with high specificity and sensitivity.

The primer mix had 60 Vbeta and 13 Jbeta primers. Generated by immunoSEQ multiplex PCR, the TCRdb table keeps only in-frame clones and is missing some. The sample has 150,000 to 200,000 clones; around four fifths are singletons. The receptor's source is a woman between 18 and 30 years old in good health and CMV-seronegative. Sequenced material: PBMCs.

The CDR3 loop is CASSYIGVYQPQHF. The CDR3 DNA reads as TGTGCCAGCAGTTACATAGGGGTCTACCAGCCCCAGCATTTT. J is TRBJ1-5 and V is TRBV6-6, with D possibly matching TRBD1 (5 bases). The germline CDR1 and CDR2 sequences are MNHNY and SVGAGI (reference sequence). CDR3 length: 14 amino acids. Trimming pared 2 bases from V and 7 bases from J, leaving 12 bases between.